Listed below are T cell receptor beta chains from one sample, sequenced in a study of PD-L1 blockade in urothelial cancer. The data were produced by immunoSEQ multiplex PCR, yet TCRdb's version contains in-frame clones alone and is incomplete. Here the sample spans 45,000 to 60,000 clones, 75% to 90% being singletons. Here the sequenced sample was PBMCs, taken around atezolizumab (anti-PD-L1) treatment. Receptor source: a man aged 45-60 years with urothelial cancer. Both conserved end residues are part of each CDR3. D genes are given only for firm matches. Expanded clones are given a class, and other clones once, few, many or no size at all.

-	-	TRBV7-9	TRBJ1-2	TGTGCCAGCAGCTTAGCCGGAGTCTGGGGCTACACCTTC	CASSLAGVWGYTF
TRBD2	-	TRBV5-1	TRBJ2-5	TGCGCCAGCAGCTTGGATGTCAGCGGGAGGGAGACCCAGTACTTC	CASSLDVSGRETQYF
-	-	TRBV14	TRBJ2-1	TGTGCCAGCAGCCAAGAATTGCGGGGCAATGAGCAGTTCTTC	CASSQELRGNEQFF
TRBD1	-	TRBV6-1	TRBJ2-5	TGTGCCAGCAGCCTGGGGCAGGGGGCTTTGGAGACCCAGTACTTC	CASSLGQGALETQYF
TRBD2	-	TRBV11-2	TRBJ2-3	TGTGCCAGCAGCACGAAGCGGGACCGCACAGATACGCAGTATTTT	CASSTKRDRTDTQYF
-	-	TRBV28	TRBJ1-5	TGTGCCAGCAGCCCCGTTCGATGGCGAAGACTTAATCAGCCCCAGCATTTT	CASSPVRWRRLNQPQHF
TRBD1	-	TRBV11-3	TRBJ2-1	TGTGCCAGCAGCCTAGGGGCCGGGACAGGGATCTACAATGAGCAGTTCTTC	CASSLGAGTGIYNEQFF
-	-	TRBV27	TRBJ1-2	TGTGCCAGCAGTTTATCGGGGGGGCAGGGGTCTTGGGGCTACACCTTC	CASSLSGGQGSWGYTF
TRBD1	-	TRBV5-1	TRBJ2-3	TGCGCCAGCAGCTGGGGACAGGGAGATACGCAGTATTTT	CASSWGQGDTQYF
TRBD2	-	TRBV11-2	TRBJ2-2	TGTGCCAGCAGCGGACTAGCGGGAAACACCGGGGAGCTGTTTTTT	CASSGLAGNTGELFF
-	medium-sized	TRBV6-6	TRBJ2-7	TGTGCCAGCAGTTACCTGGGGGGGCGTCTAAGCGAGCAGTACTTC	CASSYLGGRLSEQYF
-	few	TRBV25-1	TRBJ1-6	TGTGCCAGCACCGGGACTCTCGGTCGCAATTCACCCCTCCACTTT	CASTGTLGRNSPLHF
TRBD2	-	TRBV7-2	TRBJ2-5	TGTGCCAGCAGCCCGCTAGCGGGGGGGCAAGAGACCCAGTACTTC	CASSPLAGGQETQYF